Listed below are T cell receptor beta chains from one sample, sequenced in a study of regulatory T cells. Some clones are missing from TCRdb's copy, which holds only in-frame ones; the method was immunoSEQ multiplex PCR. Found here are around 29,000 clones, about 93% of them singletons; the top ten hold 0.9% to 1%. The sequencing input was conventional CD4+ T cells sorted from blood. The origin of the receptors is a child aged 2 to 15 with CD3G deficiency. Both conserved end residues are part of each CDR3. D genes are given only for firm matches. Not all rows give a size; the values are once, few, many and, for expanded clones, a class.

j_call	d_call	v_call	clone_size	cdr3_aa	cdr3_nt
TRBJ2-1	.	TRBV7-9	.	CASSLEASSYNEQFF	TGTGCCAGCAGCTTAGAGGCCTCGAGTTACAATGAGCAGTTCTTC
TRBJ1-5	.	TRBV28	.	CATAGGAQPQHF	TGTGCCACCGCCGGAGGGGCTCAGCCCCAGCATTTT
TRBJ1-2	TRBD1	TRBV28	.	CASSSTGSHYGYTF	TGTGCCAGCAGTTCGACAGGGTCCCACTATGGCTACACCTTC
TRBJ2-7	TRBD1	TRBV5-4	.	CASSLDRGHYEQYF	TGTGCCAGCAGCCTCGACAGGGGGCACTACGAGCAGTACTTC
TRBJ2-7	.	TRBV21-1	.	CASSKEGLAPGQYF	TGTGCCAGCAGCAAAGAGGGGCTAGCGCCAGGGCAGTACTTC
TRBJ2-1	.	TRBV21-1	.	CASSITCPTTSSYNEQFF	TGTGCCAGCAGCATAACCTGCCCAACTACCTCCTCTTACAATGAGCAGTTCTTC
TRBJ2-2	.	TRBV28	.	CASSLYAGSTGELFF	TGTGCCAGCAGTTTATATGCAGGGTCCACCGGGGAGCTGTTTTTT
TRBJ2-1	TRBD2	TRBV7-9	.	CASSLPAGDGYNEQFF	TGTGCCAGCAGCTTACCCGCGGGAGACGGGTACAATGAGCAGTTCTTC
TRBJ2-7	.	TRBV28	.	CASSRGGIPEQYF	TGTGCCAGCAGTAGAGGGGGAATCCCCGAGCAGTACTTC
TRBJ2-2	.	TRBV19	.	CASSIVGGTGELFF	TGTGCCAGTAGTATCGTGGGGGGCACCGGGGAGCTGTTTTTT
TRBJ2-4	.	TRBV28	.	CASSLRGARDIQYF	TGTGCCAGCAGTTTACGGGGCGCGCGGGACATTCAGTACTTC
TRBJ2-6	.	TRBV28	.	CASSSPGTGANVLTF	TGTGCCAGCAGTTCCCCCGGGACTGGGGCCAACGTCCTGACTTTC
TRBJ2-7	.	TRBV5-1	.	CASSSTGRAGEQYF	TGCGCCAGCAGCTCGACAGGCCGGGCTGGTGAGCAGTACTTC
TRBJ2-1	TRBD1	TRBV28	.	CASSSQQGAYNEQFF	TGTGCCAGCAGTTCCCAACAGGGGGCCTACAATGAGCAGTTCTTC
TRBJ1-1	.	TRBV30	.	CAWQGQSNTEAFF	TGTGCCTGGCAAGGGCAATCGAACACTGAAGCTTTCTTT
TRBJ2-1	TRBD2	TRBV28	.	CASSGRLADYYNEQFF	TGTGCCAGCAGTGGGCGACTAGCGGATTACTACAATGAGCAGTTCTTC
TRBJ1-2	.	TRBV28	few	CASSPTVLSNYGYTF	TGTGCCAGCAGTCCAACAGTACTTTCTAACTATGGCTACACCTTC
TRBJ2-3	TRBD1	TRBV5-1	.	CASSFLAPGTGGGTQYF	TGCGCCAGCAGCTTCCTAGCTCCCGGGACAGGGGGCGGAACGCAGTATTTT
TRBJ2-3	TRBD2	TRBV6-5	.	CASSLDPRRREDTQYF	TGTGCCAGCAGTTTGGACCCTCGGCGGCGGGAGGATACGCAGTATTTT
TRBJ2-3	.	TRBV27	.	CASSLVIGDTQYF	TGTGCCAGCAGTCTCGTTATAGGAGATACGCAGTATTTT
TRBJ2-7	.	TRBV6-1	.	CASMGPNTYEQYF	TGTGCCAGCATGGGGCCCAACACCTACGAGCAGTACTTC
TRBJ1-4	.	TRBV7-9	.	CASSLGGFPEKLFF	TGTGCCAGCAGCTTAGGAGGCTTCCCCGAAAAACTGTTTTTT
TRBJ2-7	TRBD2	TRBV30	.	CAWSVGGVGVEQYF	TGTGCCTGGAGTGTTGGGGGGGTGGGCGTCGAGCAGTACTTC
TRBJ1-2	.	TRBV28	once	CASGGSQNYGYTF	TGTGCCAGCGGGGGATCACAGAACTATGGCTACACCTTC
TRBJ2-7	TRBD1	TRBV28	.	CASSPSPGQGAREQYF	TGTGCCAGCAGTCCCTCTCCGGGACAGGGGGCGCGGGAGCAGTACTTC